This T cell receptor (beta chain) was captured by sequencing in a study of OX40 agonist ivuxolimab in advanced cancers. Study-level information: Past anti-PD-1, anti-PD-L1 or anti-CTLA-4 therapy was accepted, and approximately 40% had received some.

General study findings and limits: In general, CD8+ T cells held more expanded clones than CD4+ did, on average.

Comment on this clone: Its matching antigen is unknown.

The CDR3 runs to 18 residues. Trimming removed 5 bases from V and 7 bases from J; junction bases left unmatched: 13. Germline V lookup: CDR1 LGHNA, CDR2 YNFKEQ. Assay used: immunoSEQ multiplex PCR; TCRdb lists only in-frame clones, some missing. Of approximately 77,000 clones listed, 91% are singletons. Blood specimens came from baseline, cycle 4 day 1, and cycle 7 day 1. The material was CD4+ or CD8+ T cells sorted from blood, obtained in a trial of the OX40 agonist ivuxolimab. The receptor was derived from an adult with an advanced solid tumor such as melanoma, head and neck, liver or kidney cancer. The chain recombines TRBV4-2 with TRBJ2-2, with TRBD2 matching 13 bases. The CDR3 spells CASSTTSRLAGGVGELFF. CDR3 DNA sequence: TGTGCCAGCAGCACAACATCCCGACTAGCGGGAGGAGTCGGGGAGCTGTTTTTT.